This is a list of T cell receptor beta chains from one sample in a study of blood T cell repertoires in COVID-19. Sequencing was performed with immunoSEQ multiplex PCR; in TCRdb, only in-frame clones are kept and a portion is missing. Of about 420,000 clones in the sample, roughly 90% were seen once. Sequenced input: peripheral blood. These receptors were taken from a man between 18 and 35 years old with COVID-19, enrolled during active disease. The conserved cysteine and the conserved F or W are not part of the CDR3 here. The D gene is left open where the match is weak.

v_call: TRBV5-1; j_call: TRBJ2-1; cdr3_length: 15; d_call: TRBD2; cdr3_aa: ASSSGTSGRVHNEQF
v_call: TRBV21-1; j_call: TRBJ1-6; cdr3_length: 10; d_call: -; cdr3_aa: ASSKASSPLH
v_call: TRBV27; j_call: TRBJ2-5; cdr3_length: 14; d_call: TRBD2; cdr3_aa: ASSPLLAGGLETQY
v_call: TRBV5-5; j_call: TRBJ2-2; cdr3_length: 16; d_call: -; cdr3_aa: ASSPTLRQSTNTGELF
v_call: TRBV2; j_call: TRBJ2-2; cdr3_length: 14; d_call: -; cdr3_aa: ASSERAEGNTGELF
v_call: TRBV6-5; j_call: TRBJ1-5; cdr3_length: 12; d_call: -; cdr3_aa: ASSYSSGNQPQH
v_call: TRBV5-1; j_call: TRBJ1-6; cdr3_length: 12; d_call: -; cdr3_aa: ASSLDGASSPLH
v_call: TRBV4-2; j_call: TRBJ2-5; cdr3_length: 16; d_call: TRBD2; cdr3_aa: ASSQDHLAGGVKETQY
v_call: TRBV5-6; j_call: TRBJ2-3; cdr3_length: 14; d_call: -; cdr3_aa: ASSLSLSGGTDTQY
v_call: TRBV7-8; j_call: TRBJ1-1; cdr3_length: 12; d_call: -; cdr3_aa: ASSSGGVDTEAF
v_call: TRBV6-6; j_call: TRBJ1-1; cdr3_length: 11; d_call: -; cdr3_aa: ASNRDRWTEAF
v_call: TRBV7-2; j_call: TRBJ1-5; cdr3_length: 10; d_call: -; cdr3_aa: ASSFSPGTQH
v_call: TRBV24-1; j_call: TRBJ2-2; cdr3_length: 12; d_call: -; cdr3_aa: ATSEQGNTGELF
v_call: TRBV11-2; j_call: TRBJ2-7; cdr3_length: 10; d_call: -; cdr3_aa: ASSRGTDEQY
v_call: TRBV5-1; j_call: TRBJ2-3; cdr3_length: 12; d_call: -; cdr3_aa: ASSLVGGQDTQY
v_call: TRBV6-5; j_call: TRBJ1-4; cdr3_length: 11; d_call: -; cdr3_aa: ASTGVGIEKLF
v_call: TRBV7-9; j_call: TRBJ2-1; cdr3_length: 14; d_call: -; cdr3_aa: ASSARTGTLLTEQF
v_call: TRBV2; j_call: TRBJ2-7; cdr3_length: 11; d_call: TRBD1; cdr3_aa: ASIGDRGHEQY
v_call: TRBV4-2; j_call: TRBJ1-6; cdr3_length: 15; d_call: TRBD1; cdr3_aa: ASSLSPSGTGDSPLH
v_call: TRBV9; j_call: TRBJ1-3; cdr3_length: 11; d_call: -; cdr3_aa: ASSTASGNTIY
v_call: TRBV30; j_call: TRBJ2-2; cdr3_length: 13; d_call: -; cdr3_aa: AWTPGSGNTGELF
v_call: TRBV5-1; j_call: TRBJ2-3; cdr3_length: 13; d_call: TRBD2; cdr3_aa: ASSILAESTDTQY
v_call: TRBV20-1; j_call: TRBJ1-5; cdr3_length: 12; d_call: TRBD1; cdr3_aa: SASPGQEWQPQH
v_call: TRBV6-1; j_call: TRBJ2-7; cdr3_length: 14; d_call: TRBD2; cdr3_aa: ASSDPFSGWAYEQY
v_call: TRBV5-4; j_call: TRBJ1-2; cdr3_length: 12; d_call: TRBD1; cdr3_aa: ASSARDRDFGYT
v_call: TRBV11-2; j_call: TRBJ2-7; cdr3_length: 13; d_call: TRBD2; cdr3_aa: ASSLLEVAGVEQY
v_call: TRBV29-1; j_call: TRBJ1-3; cdr3_length: 12; d_call: TRBD1; cdr3_aa: SVVGTGVGNTIY
v_call: TRBV5-1; j_call: TRBJ2-3; cdr3_length: 14; d_call: TRBD2; cdr3_aa: ASSLAIAGATDTQY
v_call: TRBV10-2; j_call: TRBJ2-3; cdr3_length: 14; d_call: TRBD1; cdr3_aa: ASSPGQLTPGDTQY
v_call: TRBV6-5; j_call: TRBJ1-1; cdr3_length: 10; d_call: -; cdr3_aa: ASSYSRTEAF
v_call: TRBV28; j_call: TRBJ2-2; cdr3_length: 16; d_call: -; cdr3_aa: ASSLAGRTGSWTGELF
v_call: TRBV27; j_call: TRBJ2-3; cdr3_length: 14; d_call: TRBD2; cdr3_aa: ASGIGLAGSTDTQY
v_call: TRBV7-9; j_call: TRBJ2-3; cdr3_length: 13; d_call: -; cdr3_aa: ASRLMGAGGDTQY
v_call: TRBV14; j_call: TRBJ2-1; cdr3_length: 12; d_call: TRBD1; cdr3_aa: ASRQGEFRGEQF